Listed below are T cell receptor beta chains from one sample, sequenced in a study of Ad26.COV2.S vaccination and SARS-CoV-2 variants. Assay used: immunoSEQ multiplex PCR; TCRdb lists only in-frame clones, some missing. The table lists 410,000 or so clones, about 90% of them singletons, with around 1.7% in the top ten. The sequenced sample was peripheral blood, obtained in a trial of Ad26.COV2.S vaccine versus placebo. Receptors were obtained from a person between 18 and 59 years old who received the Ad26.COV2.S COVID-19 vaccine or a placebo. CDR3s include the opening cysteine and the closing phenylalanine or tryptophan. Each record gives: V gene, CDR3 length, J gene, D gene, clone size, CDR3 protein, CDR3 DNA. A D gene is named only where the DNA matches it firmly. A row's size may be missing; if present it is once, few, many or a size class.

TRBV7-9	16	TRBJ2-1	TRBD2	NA	CASSPHVRGGHNEQFF	TGTGCCAGCAGCCCACATGTACGGGGGGGTCACAATGAGCAGTTCTTC
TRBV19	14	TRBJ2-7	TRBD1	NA	CASSRGQGVYEQYF	TGTGCCAGTAGTAGGGGACAGGGGGTGTACGAGCAGTACTTC
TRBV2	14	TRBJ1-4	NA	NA	CASSDQAGFEKLFF	TGTGCCAGCAGTGATCAGGCCGGGTTTGAAAAACTGTTTTTT
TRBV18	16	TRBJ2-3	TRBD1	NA	CASSPYRQGSTDTQYF	TGTGCCAGCTCACCATATAGACAGGGAAGCACAGATACGCAGTATTTT
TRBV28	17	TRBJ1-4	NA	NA	CASSFVSAGQRNEKLFF	TGTGCCAGCAGTTTTGTCAGTGCCGGTCAAAGGAATGAAAAACTGTTTTTT
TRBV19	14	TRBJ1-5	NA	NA	CASSIGDGNQPQHF	TGTGCCAGTAGTATAGGAGACGGGAATCAGCCCCAGCATTTT
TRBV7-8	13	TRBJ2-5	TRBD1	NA	CASKDRGVETQYF	TGTGCCAGCAAGGACAGGGGAGTGGAGACCCAGTACTTC
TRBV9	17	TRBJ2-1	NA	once	CASSVEGHSGSYNEQFF	TGTGCCAGCAGCGTAGAAGGCCATAGTGGCTCCTACAATGAGCAGTTCTTC
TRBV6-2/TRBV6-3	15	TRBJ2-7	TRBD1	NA	CASSYALDRGYEQYF	TGTGCCAGCAGTTACGCCCTGGACAGGGGTTACGAGCAGTACTTC
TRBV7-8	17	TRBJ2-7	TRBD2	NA	CASSLNQGTSGTYEQYF	TGTGCCAGCAGCTTAAATCAAGGGACTAGCGGGACCTACGAGCAGTACTTC
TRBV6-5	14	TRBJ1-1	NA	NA	CASSYGGGPTEAFF	TGTGCCAGCAGTTACGGAGGGGGGCCCACTGAAGCTTTCTTT
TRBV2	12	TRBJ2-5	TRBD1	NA	CASIDRGETQYF	TGTGCCAGCATAGACAGGGGGGAGACCCAGTACTTC
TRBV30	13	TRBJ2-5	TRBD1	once	CAWEGTGEETQYF	TGTGCCTGGGAGGGGACAGGGGAAGAGACCCAGTACTTC
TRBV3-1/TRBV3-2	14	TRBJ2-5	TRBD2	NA	CASAQRGGPETQYF	TGTGCCAGCGCCCAGCGGGGGGGGCCAGAGACCCAGTACTTC
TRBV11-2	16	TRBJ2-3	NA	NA	CASSGGGSLSIDTQYF	TGTGCCAGCAGTGGAGGGGGGTCACTGTCAATAGATACGCAGTATTTT
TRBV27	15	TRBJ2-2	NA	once	CASRRGSIRTGELFF	TGTGCCAGCAGGAGAGGCAGTATAAGGACCGGGGAGCTGTTTTTT
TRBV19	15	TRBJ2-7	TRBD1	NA	CASSRDSLGSYEQYF	TGTGCCAGTAGTCGGGACAGTTTGGGGTCCTACGAGCAGTACTTC
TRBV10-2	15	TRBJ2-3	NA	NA	CASSLSSSSQDTQYF	TGCGCCAGCAGCCTAAGTTCGTCTAGCCAAGATACGCAGTATTTT